This paragraph reports one T cell receptor (beta chain). Its target is unknown. The naive CD8 subset, CD45RO-negative cells positively selected for CCR7, excluded terminally differentiated effector memory CD45RA+ cells. Those who donated were healthy HIV-negative adults, with no recent acute infections or vaccinations reported. The table came from immunoSEQ multiplex PCR; TCRdb's copy has only in-frame clones and leaves some out. The data show approximately 810,000 clones, about 92% seen once. The data originate from a study of shared clonotypes between healthy human individuals. Findings and limits, study-wide: About 5% was the fraction of naive CD4 clonotypes found shared across four donors.

Trimming removed 6 bases at V and 6 bases at J, with 27 bases between. Germline lookup yields CDR1 SNHLY and CDR2 FYNNEI. The CDR3 totals 18 residues. This clonotype was obtained from a man aged 25-45 years in good health. The chain couples TRBV2 to TRBJ2-1; D may be TRBD1 (5 bases). Sequences were obtained from naive CD8+ T cells sorted from blood. The CDR3 DNA is TGTGCCAGCAGCTCCAACCCGTGGGGCAGAGCTCCCTCCAATGAGCAGTTCTTC. It translates to CASSSNPWGRAPSNEQFF.